These T cell receptor beta chains were read from a single sample in a study of T cell responses to AZD1222 COVID-19 vaccine. Clones were sequenced by immunoSEQ multiplex PCR, and TCRdb holds only the in-frame ones, with some missing. The top ten hold 6.9% of the sample, which has 160,000 or so clones, approximately 86% seen once. This specimen was peripheral blood, taken after recovery from COVID-19. These receptors all stem from an adult who had recovered from COVID-19. Both conserved end residues are part of each CDR3. A D gene is named only where the DNA matches it firmly. The size field is filled for only some rows; it gives once, few, many or a size class.

cdr3_aa: CASTPGTAMPVNYGYTF
cdr3_nt: TGTGCCAGTACCCCCGGGACAGCGATGCCCGTTAACTATGGCTACACCTTC
v_call: TRBV19
d_call: TRBD1
j_call: TRBJ1-2
clone_size: .

cdr3_aa: CASSPQGAYEQYF
cdr3_nt: TGTGCCAGCAGCCCTCAGGGGGCCTACGAGCAGTACTTC
v_call: TRBV3-1/TRBV3-2
d_call: TRBD1
j_call: TRBJ2-7
clone_size: .

cdr3_aa: CSVANHRDRGFMRYGYTF
cdr3_nt: TGCAGCGTTGCAAACCACCGGGACAGGGGTTTCATGCGCTATGGCTACACCTTC
v_call: TRBV29-1
d_call: TRBD1
j_call: TRBJ1-2
clone_size: .

cdr3_aa: CASSDQTGPQETQYF
cdr3_nt: TGTGCCAGCAGTGACCAGACAGGACCCCAGGAGACCCAGTACTTC
v_call: TRBV25-1
d_call: .
j_call: TRBJ2-5
clone_size: .

cdr3_aa: CASSSRVGEQYF
cdr3_nt: TGTGCCAGCAGTTCCCGGGTGGGGGAGCAGTACTTC
v_call: TRBV28
d_call: .
j_call: TRBJ2-7
clone_size: .

cdr3_aa: CASSLGKQETQYF
cdr3_nt: TGTGCCAGCTCACTGGGGAAACAAGAGACCCAGTACTTC
v_call: TRBV18
d_call: .
j_call: TRBJ2-5
clone_size: .

cdr3_aa: CAISESTGNEQYF
cdr3_nt: TGTGCCATCAGTGAGTCTACAGGGAACGAGCAGTACTTC
v_call: TRBV10-3
d_call: .
j_call: TRBJ2-7
clone_size: .

cdr3_aa: CASSRELNSPLHF
cdr3_nt: TGTGCCAGCAGTCGGGAGCTGAATTCACCCCTCCACTTT
v_call: TRBV2
d_call: .
j_call: TRBJ1-6
clone_size: once

cdr3_aa: CASAAGERGGNLDTQYF
cdr3_nt: TGTGCCAGTGCCGCAGGAGAGAGGGGGGGCAACCTAGATACGCAGTATTTT
v_call: TRBV9
d_call: .
j_call: TRBJ2-3
clone_size: .

cdr3_aa: CSAKLADEQYF
cdr3_nt: TGCAGTGCCAAACTAGCGGACGAGCAGTACTTC
v_call: TRBV20-1
d_call: TRBD2
j_call: TRBJ2-7
clone_size: .

cdr3_aa: CASSYSRNSANTGELFF
cdr3_nt: TGTGCCAGCAGTTACTCGAGGAACTCAGCCAACACCGGGGAGCTGTTTTTT
v_call: TRBV6-2/TRBV6-3
d_call: .
j_call: TRBJ2-2
clone_size: .

cdr3_aa: CASSRTGGKYEQYF
cdr3_nt: TGCGCCAGCAGCCGAACAGGGGGGAAATACGAGCAGTACTTC
v_call: TRBV5-1
d_call: TRBD1
j_call: TRBJ2-7
clone_size: .

cdr3_aa: CASSAPLGGLPGELFF
cdr3_nt: TGTGCCAGCAGCGCCCCCCTGGGGGGATTGCCCGGGGAGCTGTTTTTT
v_call: TRBV9
d_call: .
j_call: TRBJ2-2
clone_size: .

cdr3_aa: CASSFRDGEAFF
cdr3_nt: TGTGCCAGCAGTTTTCGGGACGGTGAAGCTTTCTTT
v_call: TRBV27
d_call: .
j_call: TRBJ1-1
clone_size: .

cdr3_aa: CASSRPTGPYGYTF
cdr3_nt: TGTGCCAGCAGTCGCCCTACAGGGCCCTATGGCTACACCTTC
v_call: TRBV5-6
d_call: .
j_call: TRBJ1-2
clone_size: .

cdr3_aa: CASSWGSNQPQHF
cdr3_nt: TGTGCCAGCAGTTGGGGGAGCAATCAGCCCCAGCATTTT
v_call: TRBV6-5
d_call: .
j_call: TRBJ1-5
clone_size: .

cdr3_aa: CASSRDGGEKLFF
cdr3_nt: TGTGCCAGCAGCCGGGATGGGGGTGAAAAACTGTTTTTT
v_call: TRBV9
d_call: .
j_call: TRBJ1-4
clone_size: .

cdr3_aa: CASSVGTSGDTYEQYF
cdr3_nt: TGTGCCAGCAGCGTAGGTACTAGCGGGGATACTTACGAGCAGTACTTC
v_call: TRBV9
d_call: TRBD2
j_call: TRBJ2-7
clone_size: .

cdr3_aa: CASSVGLMGNPGELFF
cdr3_nt: TGTGCCAGCAGCGTAGGACTCATGGGAAACCCCGGGGAGCTGTTTTTT
v_call: TRBV9
d_call: .
j_call: TRBJ2-2
clone_size: .

cdr3_aa: CAISEGRGQPQHF
cdr3_nt: TGTGCCATCAGTGAGGGGCGGGGTCAGCCCCAGCATTTT
v_call: TRBV10-3
d_call: .
j_call: TRBJ1-5
clone_size: .

cdr3_aa: CASSLVRTGDGEQYF
cdr3_nt: TGTGCCAGCAGTCTAGTGCGGACGGGTGACGGCGAGCAGTACTTC
v_call: TRBV27
d_call: .
j_call: TRBJ2-7
clone_size: .

cdr3_aa: CASRNTGGTGELFF
cdr3_nt: TGTGCCAGTAGAAACACAGGGGGCACCGGGGAGCTGTTTTTT
v_call: TRBV19
d_call: TRBD1
j_call: TRBJ2-2
clone_size: .

cdr3_aa: CASSPRRGLGTEAFF
cdr3_nt: TGTGCCAGCAGTCCTAGGAGGGGGCTGGGGACTGAAGCTTTCTTT
v_call: TRBV28
d_call: TRBD1
j_call: TRBJ1-1
clone_size: .

cdr3_aa: CASSPSGPNEKLFF
cdr3_nt: TGTGCCAGCAGTCCCTCGGGCCCTAATGAAAAACTGTTTTTT
v_call: TRBV6-2/TRBV6-3
d_call: .
j_call: TRBJ1-4
clone_size: .

cdr3_aa: CASSNGRLQRGYTF
cdr3_nt: TGCGCCAGCAGTAATGGACGGCTTCAGAGGGGCTACACCTTC
v_call: TRBV10-2
d_call: .
j_call: TRBJ1-2
clone_size: .

cdr3_aa: CASSLGLAEDEQYF
cdr3_nt: TGTGCCAGCAGTCTCGGACTAGCGGAAGACGAGCAGTACTTC
v_call: TRBV27
d_call: TRBD2
j_call: TRBJ2-7
clone_size: .

cdr3_aa: CASSVDGTGQYEQYF
cdr3_nt: TGTGCCAGCAGCGTCGACGGGACGGGGCAGTACGAGCAGTACTTC
v_call: TRBV9
d_call: .
j_call: TRBJ2-7
clone_size: .

cdr3_aa: CSVPALRRENQETQYF
cdr3_nt: TGCAGCGTCCCGGCCCTGCGGCGGGAGAACCAAGAGACCCAGTACTTC
v_call: TRBV29-1
d_call: TRBD2
j_call: TRBJ2-5
clone_size: .

cdr3_aa: CASGARGQSSEQYF
cdr3_nt: TGTGCTAGTGGCGCCAGGGGGCAATCTTCCGAGCAGTACTTC
v_call: TRBV12-5
d_call: TRBD1
j_call: TRBJ2-7
clone_size: .

cdr3_aa: CASSRDRVQQYF
cdr3_nt: TGTGCCAGCAGTAGAGACCGCGTTCAGCAGTATTTT
v_call: TRBV27
d_call: .
j_call: TRBJ2-3
clone_size: .

cdr3_aa: CASSERGRETQYF
cdr3_nt: TGTGCCAGCAGTGAACGGGGGCGAGAGACCCAGTACTTC
v_call: TRBV6-1
d_call: .
j_call: TRBJ2-5
clone_size: .

cdr3_aa: CASSRENQPQHF
cdr3_nt: TGTGCCAGCAGCCGGGAGAATCAGCCCCAGCATTTT
v_call: TRBV5-4
d_call: .
j_call: TRBJ1-5
clone_size: .

cdr3_aa: CASSSPRRFGFGEQYF
cdr3_nt: TGTGCCAGCAGTTCCCCACGCCGTTTCGGTTTCGGGGAGCAGTACTTC
v_call: TRBV28
d_call: .
j_call: TRBJ2-7
clone_size: .

cdr3_aa: CSASGTSGAFQQYF
cdr3_nt: TGCAGTGCTAGTGGGACTAGCGGGGCCTTTCAGCAGTACTTC
v_call: TRBV20-1
d_call: TRBD2
j_call: TRBJ2-7
clone_size: .

cdr3_aa: CASGTRGTDTQYF
cdr3_nt: TGTGCCAGCGGGACTAGGGGCACAGATACGCAGTATTTT
v_call: TRBV18
d_call: TRBD2
j_call: TRBJ2-3
clone_size: .

cdr3_aa: CASSYSGGNQPQHF
cdr3_nt: TGTGCCAGCAGTTACTCGGGAGGGAATCAGCCCCAGCATTTT
v_call: TRBV6-5
d_call: .
j_call: TRBJ1-5
clone_size: .

cdr3_aa: CASSSQKSSWGYGYTF
cdr3_nt: TGTGCCAGCAGCTCGCAAAAGAGTAGCTGGGGCTATGGCTACACCTTC
v_call: TRBV7-2
d_call: .
j_call: TRBJ1-2
clone_size: .

cdr3_aa: CAISESTGQPQHF
cdr3_nt: TGTGCCATCAGTGAGTCGACCGGGCAGCCCCAGCATTTT
v_call: TRBV10-3
d_call: .
j_call: TRBJ1-5
clone_size: .

cdr3_aa: CASSPRIGPMNTEAFF
cdr3_nt: TGTGCCAGCAGCCCCCGTATCGGGCCAATGAACACTGAAGCTTTCTTT
v_call: TRBV3-1/TRBV3-2
d_call: .
j_call: TRBJ1-1
clone_size: .

cdr3_aa: CSVEDQEYYGYTF
cdr3_nt: TGCAGCGTTGAGGACCAAGAATACTATGGCTACACCTTC
v_call: TRBV29-1
d_call: .
j_call: TRBJ1-2
clone_size: .

cdr3_aa: CASSAATSTDTQYF
cdr3_nt: TGTGCCAGCAGCGCCGCAACTAGCACAGATACGCAGTATTTT
v_call: TRBV9
d_call: .
j_call: TRBJ2-3
clone_size: once